This T cell receptor beta chain stems from a study of long-term antiretroviral therapy in people with HIV. The authors ran the immunoSEQ assay, v3.0, at survey level. Measured with immunoSEQ multiplex PCR; TCRdb has only the in-frame clones, and not every one. The sample has 30,000 to 50,000 clones; around 85% are singletons. Study-level findings and limits: Control repertoires displayed wider CDR3 length ranges than the HIV repertoires. The data indicate that diversity increased after ART but remained below transplant donor controls. Repertoire composition at all time points was dominated by clones that had expanded before ART.

To note about this clone: Its antigen is not known.

The CDR3 extends over 15 amino acids. Germline V lookup: CDR1 SNHLY, CDR2 FYNNEI. V lost 8 bases and J lost 3; bases outside the gene matches: 10. This sequence originates from a woman aged 50 to 60 with HIV. This chain connects TRBV2 to TRBJ1-1; 9 bases line up with TRBD1. Sequencing used unsorted PBMCs, obtained 3.1 years after starting antiretroviral therapy. CDR3: CASPNEGTGHTEAFF. CDR3 coding DNA: TGTGCCAGCCCTAACGAAGGGACAGGGCACACTGAAGCTTTCTTT.